These 10 T cell receptor beta chains came from one sample sequenced in a study of response to subunit inactivated influenza vaccine. TCRdb fed the RT-PCR reads into MiXCR, producing one record per CDR3 protein. Of around 480,000 distinct CDR3 sequences listed, approximately 9.9% are singletons. This specimen consisted of PBMCs from blood, obtained roughly 48 days after vaccination. These receptors came from a man in his fifties who received an inactivated influenza vaccine.

The V and J genes are TRBV9 and TRBJ2-5, with 8 bases fitting TRBD1. V trimming: 1 base; J trimming: 3 bases; junction bases outside the gene matches: 8. CDR1 and CDR2 from the germline V gene are SGDLS and YYNGEE. The CDR3 runs 16 residues. The DNA of the CDR3 is TGTGCCAGCAGCGTACGTCCCGGGACAGGAAAAGAGACCCAGTACTTC. Its translation: CASSVRPGTGKETQYF.

The V gene is TRBV18, the J gene TRBJ2-5; D gene unclear. Germline values: CDR1 KGHSH, CDR2 LQKENI. V lost 0 bases and J 3 bases, leaving 11 bases between the germline ends. This CDR3 contains 15 residues. Here the CDR3 reads CASSPPSVRKETQYF. The CDR3 DNA sequence: TGTGCCAGCTCACCACCGTCGGTCAGGAAAGAGACCCAGTACTTC.

The rearrangement links TRBV20-1 to TRBJ2-3, with TRBD1 identical over 7 bases. Germline loops: CDR1 DFQATT, CDR2 SNEGSKA (reference sequence). The CDR3 has 15 amino acids. The V gene end was trimmed by 4 bases and the J gene end by 1 base; junction bases not matched to a gene: 8. In DNA form, the CDR3 reads TGCAGTGCTACCCCTGGGGACAGACGCACAGATACGCAGTATTTT. Amino acids: CSATPGDRRTDTQYF.

Ten or more counts support this clonotype. V usage is TRBV10-2 and J usage is TRBJ2-1; D is uncertain. Trimming removed 8 bases at V and 3 bases at J, with 11 bases between. CDR1 is WSHSY and CDR2 is SAAADI in the germline V gene. The CDR3 has 13 amino acids. CDR3 residues: CASGQFSYNEQFF. DNA of the CDR3: TGCGCCAGCGGTCAGTTTAGCTACAATGAGCAGTTCTTC.

In its sample, this clonotype was seen a few times. The V gene is TRBV5-5, the J gene TRBJ1-1, with D perhaps TRBD1 (6 bases). V gave up 0 bases and J gave up 5 bases, with 14 bases separating them. Germline CDR1 and CDR2: SGHKS and YYEKEE (reference sequence). The CDR3 sequence is 15 residues long. The DNA for the CDR3 is TGTGCCAGCAGCTTGGTCAGGGGCGTATTGACTGAAGCTTTCTTT. Translated, it gives CASSLVRGVLTEAFF.

This clonotype was seen a handful of times. V usage is TRBV20-1 and J usage is TRBJ2-7; 8 bases line up with TRBD1. Germline assignment: CDR1 DFQATT and CDR2 SNEGSKA (reference sequence). CDR3 size: 13 residues. After removal of 2 bases from V and 6 bases from J, the junction contained 6 bases not matched to a gene. DNA for the CDR3: TGCAGTGCTAGAAGGACAGGGACCAGCGAGCAGTACTTC. Translating gives CSARRTGTSEQYF.

This clonotype was counted only a few times. The chain joins TRBV7-2 to TRBJ2-2; a weak D match, TRBD2 (5 bases). The V gene lost 6 bases and the J gene lost 0 bases, with 11 bases spanning the gap. The CDR3 is made up of 15 amino acids. Germline V gene lookup returns CDR1 SGHTA and CDR2 FQGNSA. The CDR3: CASRKAGSNTGELFF. The CDR3 DNA follows: TGTGCCAGCAGGAAGGCGGGTTCGAACACCGGGGAGCTGTTTTTT.

This clonotype was counted a few times. The V gene is TRBV7-3, the J gene TRBJ2-2; D gene ambiguous. This CDR3 has 14 amino acids. Germline V gene lookup returns CDR1 SGHTA and CDR2 FQGTGA. Deletions cut 2 bases from V and 6 bases from J, with 10 bases between. As DNA, the CDR3 is TGTGCCAGCAGCTTAGGTCAACCGGCCGGGGAGCTGTTTTTT. Protein sequence: CASSLGQPAGELFF.

The chain has TRBV3-1 and TRBJ2-7; D is possibly TRBD2 (6 bases). V was trimmed by 5 bases and J by 4 bases, leaving 12 bases between them. The CDR3 runs to 13 residues. Germline V gene data show CDR1 as LGHDT and CDR2 as YNNKEL (reference sequence). The CDR3 here is CASSEFRGYEQYF. DNA of the CDR3: TGTGCCAGCAGCGAATTTCGGGGGTACGAGCAGTACTTC.

This clonotype was seen repeatedly, ten times or more. The rearrangement joins TRBV29-1 to TRBJ2-3; 8 bases align to TRBD1. V lost 0 bases, J lost 0 bases, and 5 bases stayed unmatched. The CDR3 is 16 residues long. Germline V gives CDR1 SQVTM, CDR2 ANQGSEA. The CDR3 reads CSVEDEDRESTDTQYF. CDR3 sequence (DNA): TGCAGCGTTGAAGATGAGGACAGGGAAAGCACAGATACGCAGTATTTT.